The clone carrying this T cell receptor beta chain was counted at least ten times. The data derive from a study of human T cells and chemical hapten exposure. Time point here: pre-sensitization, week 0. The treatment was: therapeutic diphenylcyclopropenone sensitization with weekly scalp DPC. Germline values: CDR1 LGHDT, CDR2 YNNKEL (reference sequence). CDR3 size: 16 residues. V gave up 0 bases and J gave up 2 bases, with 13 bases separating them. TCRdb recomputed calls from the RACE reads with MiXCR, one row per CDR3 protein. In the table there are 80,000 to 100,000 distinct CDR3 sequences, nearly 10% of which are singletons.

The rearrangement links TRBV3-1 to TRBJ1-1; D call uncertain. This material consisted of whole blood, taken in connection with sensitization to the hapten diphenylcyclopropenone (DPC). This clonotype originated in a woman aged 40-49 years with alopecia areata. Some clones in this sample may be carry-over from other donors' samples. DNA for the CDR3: TGTGCCAGCAGCCAAGATAGTTGGAGATTCAACACTGAAGCTTTCTTT. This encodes CASSQDSWRFNTEAFF.